The 2 T cell receptor beta chains reported below all come from one sample, sequenced in a study of T cell repertoires in cytomegalovirus infection. TCRdb itself ran the reads through MiXCR, one entry per CDR3 protein. Among about 350,000 distinct CDR3 sequences listed, about 34% were seen once. No cognate antigen is known for these TCRs. This sample comprised cultured PBMCs, obtained from culture after CMV antigen stimulation. The receptors derive from a human donor in good health (CMV status not recorded). Some clones in this sample may be carry-over from other donors' samples.

The chain joins TRBV7-8 to TRBJ1-2; unclear D gene. The CDR3 is 12 amino acids. Germline CDR1 is SGHVS and CDR2 is FQNEAQ. Trimming removed 3 bases at V and 5 bases at J, with 7 bases between. CDR3 loop: CASSFERYGYTF. The CDR3 DNA follows: TGTGCCAGCAGCTTTGAGAGATATGGCTACACCTTC.

This clonotype was seen more than once but under ten times. The chain links TRBV7-6 to TRBJ2-3, with 14 bases identical to TRBD2. Germline CDR1 reads SGHVS; CDR2 reads FNYEAQ. The CDR3 sequence is 16 residues long. With V trimmed by 6 bases and J by 5 bases, 7 bases remained unmatched. DNA of the CDR3: TGTGCCAGCAGTCAGACTAGCGGGAGGGCCGGAGATACGCAGTATTTT. It is translated as CASSQTSGRAGDTQYF.